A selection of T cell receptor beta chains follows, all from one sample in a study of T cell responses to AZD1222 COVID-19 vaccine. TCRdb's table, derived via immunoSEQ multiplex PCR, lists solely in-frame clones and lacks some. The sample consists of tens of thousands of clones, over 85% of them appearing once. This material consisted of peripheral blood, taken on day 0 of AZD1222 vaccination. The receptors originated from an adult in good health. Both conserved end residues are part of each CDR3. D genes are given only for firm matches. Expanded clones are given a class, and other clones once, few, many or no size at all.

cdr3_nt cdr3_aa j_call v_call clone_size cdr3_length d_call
TGTGCCAGCAGTTACTCGTTGACTACTAATGAAAAACTGTTTTTT CASSYSLTTNEKLFF TRBJ1-4 TRBV6-5 NA 15 NA
TGTGCCAGCAGCTTGGCCGTCATTGGGACGCCAGGAAACACCATATATTTT CASSLAVIGTPGNTIYF TRBJ1-3 TRBV5-8 NA 17 NA
TGTGCCAGCAGTCGTGGCTCGCGGGACTCCTACGAGCAGTACTTC CASSRGSRDSYEQYF TRBJ2-7 TRBV27 NA 15 NA
TGCGCCAGCAAAAGAGTGATGAACACTGAAGCTTTCTTT CASKRVMNTEAFF TRBJ1-1 TRBV5-1 NA 13 NA
TGTGCCAGCAGCCCCCTGGCCGGGCGAACTGAAGCTTTCTTT CASSPLAGRTEAFF TRBJ1-1 TRBV3-1/TRBV3-2 NA 14 NA
TGTGCCAGCAGCCTCTACAGCATGAACACTGAAGCTTTCTTT CASSLYSMNTEAFF TRBJ1-1 TRBV5-6 NA 14 NA
TGTGCCAGCAGTTACGGGCAGGGGATAGGTTCACCCCTCCACTTT CASSYGQGIGSPLHF TRBJ1-6 TRBV6-5 NA 15 NA
TGTGCCAGCAGCCAGAAGTCTAGCGGGTTTTGGGATACGCAGTATTTT CASSQKSSGFWDTQYF TRBJ2-3 TRBV11-3 NA 16 TRBD2
TGCGCCAGCAGCCGGGACAGCACTAATGAAAAACTGTTTTTT CASSRDSTNEKLFF TRBJ1-4 TRBV5-1 NA 14 TRBD1
TGTGCCTGGAGCGAGTTGCCCTACTCTGGGGCCAACGTCCTGACTTTC CAWSELPYSGANVLTF TRBJ2-6 TRBV30 NA 16 NA
TGTGCCAGCGGAAAGGGACAGGGCTCTGGGGCCAACGTCCTGACTTTC CASGKGQGSGANVLTF TRBJ2-6 TRBV9 NA 16 TRBD1
TGTGCCAGTAGTATATACTCGGGCGACTACGAGCAGTACTTC CASSIYSGDYEQYF TRBJ2-7 TRBV19 few 14 NA
TGTGCCAGCAGCCCCCGATCCCGCCTAACCTACGAGCAGTACTTC CASSPRSRLTYEQYF TRBJ2-7 TRBV14 NA 15 NA
TGTGCCAGCAGTTTCCGTGCAACTAATGAAAAACTGTTTTTT CASSFRATNEKLFF TRBJ1-4 TRBV28 NA 14 NA
TGTGCCAGCAGAAGAACGGGAAACACTGAAGCTTTCTTT CASRRTGNTEAFF TRBJ1-1 TRBV28 once 13 NA
TGTGCCAGCTCACCCCAGAGCGGGAGTTCAACCGGGGAGCTGTTTTTT CASSPQSGSSTGELFF TRBJ2-2 TRBV18 NA 16 TRBD2
TGTGCCAGTAGTATCGTCACCGGGAGAGAGCAAGAGACCCAGTACTTC CASSIVTGREQETQYF TRBJ2-5 TRBV19 NA 16 NA
TGCAGCGTTATAAACAGGGGTAGGGGAGAGACCCAGTACTTC CSVINRGRGETQYF TRBJ2-5 TRBV29-1 once 14 TRBD1
TGTGCCACCAGCAGTGATACTAGCGGGACATACAATGAGCAGTTCTTC CATSSDTSGTYNEQFF TRBJ2-1 TRBV15 few 16 TRBD2
TGCGCCAGCAGTGAGTCTCGGCAGGGGCATGGCTACACCTTC CASSESRQGHGYTF TRBJ1-2 TRBV10-1 NA 14 NA